The 18 T cell receptor beta chains below all came from one sample that was sequenced in a study of blood T cell repertoires in COVID-19. Sequenced by immunoSEQ multiplex PCR; TCRdb stores in-frame clones only, minus some. Of some 87,000 clones in the sample, 85% to 95% are singletons; the top ten hold around 6%. The sample taken for sequencing was peripheral blood. Source of these receptors: a woman between 55 and 75 years old with active COVID-19.

This chain uses TRBV7-6 with TRBJ2-3, with a possible D match to TRBD2 (6 bases). This CDR3 contains 15 residues. In germline, CDR1 is SGHVS, CDR2 FNYEAQ. Trimming removed 5 bases from V and 2 bases from J, with 14 bases in between. The CDR3 DNA sequence: TGTGCCAGCAGCCCATTGGCGGGGCCCACAGATACGCAGTATTTT. It specifies CASSPLAGPTDTQYF.

V and J are TRBV25-1 and TRBJ1-1, with 9 bases fitting TRBD1. Germline V lookup: CDR1 MGHDK, CDR2 SYGVNS. V was clipped by 4 bases and J by 6 bases; unmatched bases: 9. CDR3 size: 15 residues. In nucleotides, the CDR3 is TGTGCCAGCAGTGCGCCCGGGACAGGGAGACCTGAAGCTTTCTTT. As protein: CASSAPGTGRPEAFF.

The gene calls are TRBV5-4 and TRBJ2-1; 8 bases map to TRBD1. V shed 0 bases and J 10 bases; nucleotides not matched to a gene: 3. This CDR3 has 13 amino acids. Looked up from germline, CDR1 is SGHNT and CDR2 is YYREEE (reference sequence). CDR3 sequence (DNA): TGTGCCAGCAGCTTGGAAAGACAGGGGGAGCAGTTCTTC. Amino acid sequence: CASSLERQGEQFF. Full variable domain (rest looked up from reference TRBV5-4 and TRBJ2-1): ETGVTQSPTHLIKTRGQQVTLRCSSQSGHNTVSWYQQALGQGPQFIFQYYREEENGRGNFPPRFSGLQFPNYSSELNVNALELDDSALYLCASSLERQGEQFFGPGTRLTVL.

CDR3 residues: CASSHRTGARNTEAFF. DNA of the CDR3: TGTGCCAGCAGTCACCGGACAGGGGCGAGGAACACTGAAGCTTTCTTT. The chain links TRBV27 to TRBJ1-1; TRBD1 matches 9 bases. The J segment lost 1 base and the V segment lost 5 bases, leaving 8 bases of the junction unmatched. CDR3 length: 16 residues. CDR1 MNHEY and CDR2 SMNVEV come from the germline V gene (reference sequence).

V is TRBV5-1 and J is TRBJ1-5; tentative D call: TRBD1 (5 bases). V lost 0 bases to trimming and J lost 7 bases, with 14 bases between them. From germline, CDR1 is SGHRS and CDR2 YFSETQ. The CDR3 is 15 amino acids. The CDR3 DNA sequence: TGCGCCAGCAGCTTGGGGACAAAAGGCGGCCAGCCCCAGCATTTT. Amino acids: CASSLGTKGGQPQHF.

This chain uses TRBV5-8 with TRBJ1-5; 9 positions agree with TRBD1. Unmatched junction bases numbered 10, after V lost 4 bases and J lost 2 bases. Germline V CDR1 and CDR2: SGHTS, YDEGEE. This CDR3 is built from 17 residues. The CDR3 nucleotides are TGTGCCAGCAGCCCATTCGGGACAGGGCCTGGCAATCAGCCCCAGCATTTT. This codes for CASSPFGTGPGNQPQHF.

This clone was detected once. The chain is built from TRBV28 and TRBJ1-4; D is possibly TRBD1 (6 bases). Trimming removed 3 bases at V and 6 bases at J, with 14 bases between. CDR3 length equals 15 residues. Per germline, CDR1 MDHEN and CDR2 SYDVKM. In DNA form, the CDR3 reads TGTGCCAGCAGTTTGGGGGGGGCTCGAGATGAAAAACTGTTTTTT. As protein: CASSLGGARDEKLFF.

V usage is TRBV7-9 and J usage is TRBJ2-3; 10 bases line up with TRBD2. CDR3 length: 14 amino acids. Germline CDR1 SEHNR, CDR2 FQNEAQ (reference sequence). After removal of 5 bases from V and 4 bases from J, the junction contained 3 bases not matched to a gene. CDR3 amino acids: CASSPSGSADTQYF. CDR3 nucleotide sequence: TGTGCCAGCAGCCCTAGCGGGAGTGCAGATACGCAGTATTTT.

V is TRBV2 and J is TRBJ2-6; D is uncertain. Germline assignment: CDR1 SNHLY and CDR2 FYNNEI. V was pared by 7 bases and J by 0 bases, with 4 bases between. This CDR3 has 13 residues. The CDR3 spells CASTRSGANVLTF. CDR3 bases: TGTGCCAGCACTCGCTCTGGGGCCAACGTCCTGACTTTC.

The chain links TRBV11-2 to TRBJ2-1; perhaps TRBD2 as D (5 bases). CDR3 size: 14 residues. V lost 5 bases to trimming and J lost 8 bases, with 16 bases between them. From germline, CDR1 is SGHAT and CDR2 FQNNGV. The DNA of the CDR3 is TGTGCCAGCAGCACACGTTATCTAGCATATGAGCAGTTCTTC. Translating it yields CASSTRYLAYEQFF.

This chain joins TRBV27 and TRBJ1-2; perhaps TRBD1 as D (6 bases). V lost 6 bases, J lost 5 bases, and 16 bases lay in between. The CDR3 runs to 14 residues. Per the germline V gene, CDR1 is MNHEY and CDR2 is SMNVEV (reference sequence). The CDR3 region is CASRRGAFSYGYTF. The CDR3 nucleotides read TGTGCCAGCAGACGGGGGGCCTTCTCGTATGGCTACACCTTC.

The chain is built from TRBV19 and TRBJ2-7, with a possible D match to TRBD1 (5 bases). Germline CDR1 is LNHDA and CDR2 is SQIVND (reference sequence). V lost 2 bases and J 1 base, leaving 12 bases between the germline ends. This CDR3 comprises 15 residues. As DNA, the CDR3 is TGTGCCAGTAGTATACAGGGCATGAGTTCCTACGAGCAGTACTTC. Its protein product is CASSIQGMSSYEQYF.

This rearrangement joins TRBV18 to TRBJ2-2, with 9 bases that match TRBD1. Trimming at V came to 3 bases and at J to 4 bases, leaving 6 bases not matched to a gene. This CDR3 is built from 16 residues. Germline CDR1 reads KGHSH; CDR2 reads LQKENI. The CDR3 DNA sequence: TGTGCCAGCTCACCGGGACAGGGAATGGGCACCGGGGAGCTGTTTTTT. Translating gives CASSPGQGMGTGELFF.

This chain joins TRBV5-1 and TRBJ2-5; a weak D match, TRBD1 (6 bases). The V and J ends lost 2 bases and 4 bases respectively, with 21 bases between them. The germline gives CDR1 SGHRS, CDR2 YFSETQ. CDR3 length: 17 residues. DNA of the CDR3: TGCGCCAGCAGCTTCCTCATCACAGGGTCGCAAGGAGAGACCCAGTACTTC. Protein product: CASSFLITGSQGETQYF.

The chain uses TRBV6-6 and TRBJ1-2; D possibly corresponds to TRBD1 (5 bases). Deletions cut 5 bases from V and 3 bases from J, with 10 bases between. The CDR3 is 13 amino acids. Looked up from germline, CDR1 is MNHNY and CDR2 is SVGAGI (reference sequence). Written as DNA, the CDR3 is TGTGCCAGCAGTCCAGGGAGGGACTATGGCTACACCTTC. This translates into CASSPGRDYGYTF.

This chain links TRBV7-9 with TRBJ2-7; TRBD1 aligns across 10 bases. Germline CDR1 reads SEHNR; CDR2 reads FQNEAQ (reference sequence). Germline trimming cut 0 bases from V and 5 bases from J; bases unmatched to any gene: 10. The CDR3 sequence is 17 residues long. CDR3 residues: CASSLAWTGGLLHEQYF. DNA for the CDR3: TGTGCCAGCAGCTTAGCATGGACAGGGGGATTGCTCCACGAGCAGTACTTC.

This chain joins TRBV30 and TRBJ1-5, with D perhaps TRBD1 (6 bases). CDR1 GTSNPN and CDR2 SVGIG come from the germline V gene (reference sequence). The CDR3 loop spans 16 amino acids. The V gene lost 0 bases and the J gene lost 6 bases, with 18 bases spanning the gap. As DNA, the CDR3 is TGTGCCTGGAGTGTACCAGGGGATGGTGCGCTTCAGCCCCAGCATTTT. This codes for CAWSVPGDGALQPQHF. The full variable domain, with the rest looked up from reference TRBV30 and TRBJ1-5, is SQTIHQWPATLVQPVGSPLSLECTVEGTSNPNLYWYRQAAGRGLQLLFYSVGIGQISSEVPQNLSASRPQDRQFILSSKKLLLSDSGFYLCAWSVPGDGALQPQHFGDGTRLSIL.

This clone was detected once. The V call is TRBV2, the J call TRBJ2-5; 10 nucleotides match TRBD2. Looked up from germline, CDR1 is SNHLY and CDR2 is FYNNEI. The CDR3 runs 15 residues. The ends lost 4 bases at V and 2 bases at J; junction bases unmatched: 4. CDR3 residues: CASSAGTSDQETQYF. DNA of the CDR3: TGTGCCAGCAGTGCAGGGACTAGCGATCAAGAGACCCAGTACTTC.